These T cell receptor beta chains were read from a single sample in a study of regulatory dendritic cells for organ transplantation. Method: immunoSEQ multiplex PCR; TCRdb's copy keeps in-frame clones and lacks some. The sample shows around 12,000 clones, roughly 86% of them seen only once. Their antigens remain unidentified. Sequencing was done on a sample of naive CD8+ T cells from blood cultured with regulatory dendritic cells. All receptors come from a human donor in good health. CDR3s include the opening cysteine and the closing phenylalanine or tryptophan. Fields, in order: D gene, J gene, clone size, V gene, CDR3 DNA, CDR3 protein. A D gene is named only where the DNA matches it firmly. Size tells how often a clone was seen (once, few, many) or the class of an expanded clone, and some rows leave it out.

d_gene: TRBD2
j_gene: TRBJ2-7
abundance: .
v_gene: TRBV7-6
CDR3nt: TGTGCCAGCAGCCTCGAGATAGCGGGAGCCTACGAGCAGTACTTC
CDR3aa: CASSLEIAGAYEQYF

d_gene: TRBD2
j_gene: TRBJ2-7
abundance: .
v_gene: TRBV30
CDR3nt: TGTGCCTGGAATAGCGGGAGAGGGTACGAGCAGTACTTC
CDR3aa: CAWNSGRGYEQYF

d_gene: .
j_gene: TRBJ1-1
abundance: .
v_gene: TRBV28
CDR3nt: TGTGCCAGCAGTTTACCCACCGGTAGAGGGAGGGGAAACACTGAAGCTTTCTTT
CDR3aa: CASSLPTGRGRGNTEAFF

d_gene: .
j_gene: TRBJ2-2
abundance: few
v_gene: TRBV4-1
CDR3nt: TGCGCCAGCAGCCTGCACCCGGGTGACGGCGGGGAGCTGTTTTTT
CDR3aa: CASSLHPGDGGELFF

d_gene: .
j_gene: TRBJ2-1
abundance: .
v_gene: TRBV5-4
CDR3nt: TGTGCCAGCAGCTTGGAGGTCAATGAGCAGTTCTTC
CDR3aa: CASSLEVNEQFF

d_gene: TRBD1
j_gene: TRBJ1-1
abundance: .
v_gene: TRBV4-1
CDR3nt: TGCGCCAGCAGCCAGAGGACAGGGCGCGACACTGAAGCTTTCTTT
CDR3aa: CASSQRTGRDTEAFF

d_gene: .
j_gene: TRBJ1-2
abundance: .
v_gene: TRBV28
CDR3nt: TGTGCCAGCAGTTCTGCAGGGAACTATGGCTACACCTTC
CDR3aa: CASSSAGNYGYTF

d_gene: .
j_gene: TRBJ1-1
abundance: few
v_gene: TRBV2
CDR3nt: TGTGCCACCTTATTGAGACAGGAAGCTTTCTTT
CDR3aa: CATLLRQEAFF

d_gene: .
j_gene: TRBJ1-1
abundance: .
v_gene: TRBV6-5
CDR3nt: TGTGCCAGCAGTTACGCTCCGAACACTGAAGCTTTCTTT
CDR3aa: CASSYAPNTEAFF

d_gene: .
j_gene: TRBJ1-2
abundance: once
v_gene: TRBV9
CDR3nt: TGTGCCAGCAGCGTGTCCGGGACACTTGACTATGGCTACACCTTC
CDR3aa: CASSVSGTLDYGYTF

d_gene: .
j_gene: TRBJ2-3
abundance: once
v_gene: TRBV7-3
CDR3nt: TGTGCCAGCAGCTTAACCGGGGGGCAAGCAGATACGCAGTATTTT
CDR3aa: CASSLTGGQADTQYF

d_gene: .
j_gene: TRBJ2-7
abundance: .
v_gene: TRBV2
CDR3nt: TGTGCCAGCAGTGAGGCAGGCGGCTCCTACGAGCAGTACTTC
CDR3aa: CASSEAGGSYEQYF

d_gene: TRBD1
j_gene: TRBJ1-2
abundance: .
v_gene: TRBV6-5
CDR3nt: TGTGCCAGCAGTTACGCTCCGGACAGGGGTTTCTATGGCTACACCTTC
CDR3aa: CASSYAPDRGFYGYTF

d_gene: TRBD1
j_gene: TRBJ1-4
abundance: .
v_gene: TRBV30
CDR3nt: TGTGCCTGGAGTGTACATGTCTCGGACAGGGAATATGAAAAACTGTTTTTT
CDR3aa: CAWSVHVSDREYEKLFF

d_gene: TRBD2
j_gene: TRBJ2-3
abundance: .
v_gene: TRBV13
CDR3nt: TGTGCCAGCAGCGAAAGCGGGGGAATCGGCACAGATACGCAGTATTTT
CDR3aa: CASSESGGIGTDTQYF

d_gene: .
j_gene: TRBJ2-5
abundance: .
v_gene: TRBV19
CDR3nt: TGTGCCAGTCGAGAGGGATTGGAGACCCAGTACTTC
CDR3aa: CASREGLETQYF

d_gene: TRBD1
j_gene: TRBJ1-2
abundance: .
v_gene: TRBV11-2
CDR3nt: TGTGCCAGCAGCAGCCGACAGGGCAATGGCTACACCTTC
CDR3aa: CASSSRQGNGYTF

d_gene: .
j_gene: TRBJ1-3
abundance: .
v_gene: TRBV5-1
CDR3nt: TGCGCCAGCAGCTTGGACCTGACAGGCTCTGGAAATACCATATATTTT
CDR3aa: CASSLDLTGSGNTIYF

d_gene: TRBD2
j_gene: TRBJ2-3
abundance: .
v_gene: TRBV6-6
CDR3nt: TGTGCCAGCAGTTACGGCGGGGGGATCACAGATACGCAGTATTTT
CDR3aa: CASSYGGGITDTQYF

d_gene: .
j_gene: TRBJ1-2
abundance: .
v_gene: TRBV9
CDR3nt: TGTGCCAGCAGCGTAGTGGGCATCCTTAGAATTGGCTACACCTTC
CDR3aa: CASSVVGILRIGYTF

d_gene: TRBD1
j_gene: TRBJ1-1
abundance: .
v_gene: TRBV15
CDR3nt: TGTGCCACCAAGGGACAGGACAGGGACCTCACTGAAGCTTTCTTT
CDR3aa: CATKGQDRDLTEAFF

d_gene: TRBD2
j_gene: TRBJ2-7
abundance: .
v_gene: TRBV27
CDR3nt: TGTGCCAGCAGTTTATCGGCGGCGGGAGGCTCCTACGAGCAGTACTTC
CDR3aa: CASSLSAAGGSYEQYF

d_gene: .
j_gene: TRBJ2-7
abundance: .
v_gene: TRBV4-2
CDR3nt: TGTGCCAGCAGCTTGGGACGGGGCTCCTACGAGCAGTACTTC
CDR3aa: CASSLGRGSYEQYF

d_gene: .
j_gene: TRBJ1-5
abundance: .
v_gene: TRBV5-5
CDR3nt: TGTGCCAGCAGCCAGATCGGTTCTCAGCCCCAGCATTTT
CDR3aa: CASSQIGSQPQHF

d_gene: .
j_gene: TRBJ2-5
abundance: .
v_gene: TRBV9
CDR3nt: TGTGCCAGCAGCGTAGCAACAGGACGAGAGACCCAGTACTTC
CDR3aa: CASSVATGRETQYF

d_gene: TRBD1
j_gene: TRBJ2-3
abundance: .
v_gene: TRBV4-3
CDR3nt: TGCGCCAGCGGGGACCGGGACAGTCGCACAGATACGCAGTATTTT
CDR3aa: CASGDRDSRTDTQYF

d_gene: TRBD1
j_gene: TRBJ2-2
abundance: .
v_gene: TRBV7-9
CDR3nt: TGTGCCATGTGGACAGGGTTCGAGGGCACCGGGGAGCTGTTTTTT
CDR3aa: CAMWTGFEGTGELFF

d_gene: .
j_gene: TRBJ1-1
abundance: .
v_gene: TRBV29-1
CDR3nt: TGCAGCGTGGCCCCGGGACTGATCCCTGAGGCTTTCTTT
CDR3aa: CSVAPGLIPEAFF

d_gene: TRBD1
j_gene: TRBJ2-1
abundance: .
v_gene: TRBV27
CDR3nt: TGTGCCAGCAGTCCCCGCCCCTCGGACAGGGAGCAGTTCTTC
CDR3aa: CASSPRPSDREQFF

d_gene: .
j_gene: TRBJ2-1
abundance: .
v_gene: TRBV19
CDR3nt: TGTGCCACACGACAGACCTCCTACAATGAGCAGTTCTTC
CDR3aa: CATRQTSYNEQFF

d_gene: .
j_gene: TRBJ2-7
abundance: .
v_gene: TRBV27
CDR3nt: TGTGCCAGCTTGGCGGATGGCAGGGACGGCGAGCAGTACTTC
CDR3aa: CASLADGRDGEQYF

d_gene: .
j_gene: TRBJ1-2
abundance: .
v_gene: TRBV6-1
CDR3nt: TGTGCCAGCAGTGAATGGGGGGTGGGGGCTAACTATGGCTACACCTTC
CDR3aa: CASSEWGVGANYGYTF

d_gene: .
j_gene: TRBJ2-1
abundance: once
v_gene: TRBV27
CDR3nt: TGTGCCAGCAGTCCCCTACAAATATACGGTCGGGAGCAGTTCTTC
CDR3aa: CASSPLQIYGREQFF

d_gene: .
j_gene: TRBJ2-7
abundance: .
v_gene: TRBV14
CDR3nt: TGTGCCAGCAGCCAAGCATTCGCGGCAGCGCTTTACGAGCAGTACTTC
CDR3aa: CASSQAFAAALYEQYF

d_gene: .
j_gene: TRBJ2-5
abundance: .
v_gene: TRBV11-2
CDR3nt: TGTGCCAGCAGGGGGGGCAACCAAGAGACCCAGTACTTC
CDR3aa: CASRGGNQETQYF

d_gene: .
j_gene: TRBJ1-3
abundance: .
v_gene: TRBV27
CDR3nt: TGTGCCAGCAGCACAACATCCGGGACGCCAAGCTCTGGAAACACCATATATTTT
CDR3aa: CASSTTSGTPSSGNTIYF

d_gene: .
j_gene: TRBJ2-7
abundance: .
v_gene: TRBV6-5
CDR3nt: TGTGCCAGCAGTGACGAACTATACCCGGACGAGCAGTACTTC
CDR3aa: CASSDELYPDEQYF

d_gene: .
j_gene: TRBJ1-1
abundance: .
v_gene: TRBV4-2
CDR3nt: TGTGCCAGCAGCCCCCGTCAAGGGCCTGAAGCTTTCTTT
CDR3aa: CASSPRQGPEAFF

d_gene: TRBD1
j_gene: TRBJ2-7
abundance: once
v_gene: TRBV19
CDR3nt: TGTGCCAGTAGTGCAGCCGGGACAGGGGACTACGAGCAGTACTTC
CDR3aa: CASSAAGTGDYEQYF

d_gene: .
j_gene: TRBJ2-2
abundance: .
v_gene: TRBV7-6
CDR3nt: TGTGCCAGCAGCCCACAAGCGACTTTGTACCCGAACACCGGGGAGCTGTTTTTT
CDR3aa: CASSPQATLYPNTGELFF

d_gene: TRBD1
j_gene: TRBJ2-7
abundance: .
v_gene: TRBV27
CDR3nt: TGTGCCAGCAGTTCCAGGGGACAGGGATACGAGCAGTACTTC
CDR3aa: CASSSRGQGYEQYF

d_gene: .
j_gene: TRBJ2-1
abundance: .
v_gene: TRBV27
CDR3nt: TGTGCCAGCAGTTCAGGGCAAGTTTACAATGAGCAGTTCTTC
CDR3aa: CASSSGQVYNEQFF

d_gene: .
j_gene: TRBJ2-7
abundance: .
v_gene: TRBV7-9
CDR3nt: TGTGCCAGCAGCTCGATTGACAGATACTCCTACGAGCAGTACTTC
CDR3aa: CASSSIDRYSYEQYF

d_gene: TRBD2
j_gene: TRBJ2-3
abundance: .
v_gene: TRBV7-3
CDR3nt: TGTGCCAGCAGCCTCACTAGCGGGAGTACAGATACGCAGTATTTT
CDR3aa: CASSLTSGSTDTQYF

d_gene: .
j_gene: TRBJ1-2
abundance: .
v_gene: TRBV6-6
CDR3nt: TGTGCCAGCAGTTACAACGGCGAGCAATACTATGGCTACACCTTC
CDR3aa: CASSYNGEQYYGYTF